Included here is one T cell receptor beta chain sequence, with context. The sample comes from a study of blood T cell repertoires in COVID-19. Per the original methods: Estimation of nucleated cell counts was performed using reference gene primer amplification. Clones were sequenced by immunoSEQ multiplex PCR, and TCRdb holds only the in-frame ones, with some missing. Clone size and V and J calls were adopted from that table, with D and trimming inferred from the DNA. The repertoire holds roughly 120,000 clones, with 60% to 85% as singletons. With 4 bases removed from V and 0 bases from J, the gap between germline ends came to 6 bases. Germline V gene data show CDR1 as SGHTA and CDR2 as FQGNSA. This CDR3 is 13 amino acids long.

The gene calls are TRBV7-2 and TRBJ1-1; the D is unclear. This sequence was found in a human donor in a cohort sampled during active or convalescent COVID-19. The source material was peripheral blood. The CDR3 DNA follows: TGTGCCAGCAGCTGGGCCTTGAACACTGAAGCTTTCTTT. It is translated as CASSWALNTEAFF.